This TCR beta chain was identified during a study of early T cells in non-severe SARS-CoV-2 infection. Overall study context: Unpaired chains resulted from sequencing bulk RNA of unsorted whole blood.

In this sample, this clonotype turned up many times. Individual cDNA molecules were tagged with unique molecular identifiers, the study reported. A single record per CDR3 protein comes from TCRdb applying MiXCR to the 5' RACE reads. The data show 27,000 or so distinct CDR3 sequences, with around 3% seen just once and 0.7% to 0.9% held by the top ten. V dropped 5 bases and J dropped 9; count of bases not matched to a gene: 16. This CDR3 contains 19 residues. The sample taken for sequencing was whole blood. This rearrangement joins TRBV12-3 or TRBV12-4 to TRBJ2-1; 16 nucleotides line up with TRBD2. This receptor was taken from an adult who was a healthcare worker with PCR-confirmed SARS-CoV-2 infection or an uninfected control (not recorded which). CDR3 sequence: CASSTLGLAGGLSSVEQFF. CDR3 sequence (DNA): TGTGCCAGCAGTACCCTGGGACTAGCGGGGGGGCTTTCGTCTGTTGAGCAGTTCTTC.